Presented here are 10 T cell receptor beta chains from one specimen sequenced in a study of human T cells and chemical hapten exposure. TCRdb processed the RACE reads anew with MiXCR; each CDR3 protein has one entry. The profile shows about 90,000 distinct CDR3 sequences, 8.5% of them singletons. Time point of the sample: pre-sensitization, week 0. Regarding treatment: therapeutic diphenylcyclopropenone sensitization with weekly scalp DPC. The specimen was whole blood, collected in connection with sensitization to the hapten diphenylcyclopropenone (DPC). The receptors here all came from a man in his forties with alopecia areata. Some clones in this sample may be carry-over from other donors' samples.

This chain links TRBV5-1 with TRBJ2-2, with a possible D match to TRBD2 (5 bases). Germline loops: CDR1 SGHRS, CDR2 YFSETQ. CDR3 length: 15 amino acids. With 1 base removed from V and 0 bases from J, the gap between germline ends came to 7 bases. The CDR3 DNA is TGCGCCAGCAGCTTGAACGGGGCGAACACCGGGGAGCTGTTTTTT. It yields the protein CASSLNGANTGELFF. Variable domain in full (rest from reference TRBV5-1 and TRBJ2-2): KAGVTQTPRYLIKTRGQQVTLSCSPISGHRSVSWYQQTPGQGLQFLFEYFSETQRNKGNFPGRFSGRQFSNSRSEMNVSTLELGDSALYLCASSLNGANTGELFFGEGSRLTVL.

This clonotype turned up a few times. The chain couples TRBV7-2 to TRBJ2-1; 13 nucleotides match TRBD2. J was trimmed by 5 bases and V by 4 bases; bases with no gene match: 5. Germline V CDR1 and CDR2: SGHTA, FQGNSA. The CDR3 covers 16 residues. The CDR3 is CASSSYGLAGDNEQFF. In nucleotides, the CDR3 is TGTGCCAGCAGCTCGTACGGACTAGCGGGAGACAATGAGCAGTTCTTC.

This clonotype was found a few times. The rearrangement links TRBV5-4 to TRBJ2-7; TRBD1 aligns across 9 bases. The CDR3 consists of 14 residues. Germline V gene sequence: CDR1 SGHNT, CDR2 YYREEE (reference sequence). The V gene end was trimmed by 4 bases and the J gene end by 3 bases; junction bases not matched to a gene: 5. The CDR3, as DNA: TGTGCCAGCAGCGCTGGACAGGGGCTCTACGAGCAGTACTTC. Protein product: CASSAGQGLYEQYF.

This clonotype was counted between two and nine times. V usage is TRBV9 and J usage is TRBJ2-7, with TRBD1 matching over 7 bases. With 6 bases clipped from V and 7 bases from J, the junction kept 22 bases outside the gene matches. Germline CDR1 and CDR2: SGDLS and YYNGEE. The CDR3 extends over 17 amino acids. In DNA form, the CDR3 reads TGTGCCAGCACCCAGCCGGGACAGCGTAGCTCGGATAGGGAGCAGTACTTC. Amino acid sequence: CASTQPGQRSSDREQYF.

This sequence joins TRBV5-1 and TRBJ2-4; maybe TRBD2 (6 bases). The CDR3 is 14 residues long. Trimming pared 0 bases from V and 7 bases from J, leaving 11 bases between. Germline CDR1 SGHRS, CDR2 YFSETQ. CDR3: CASSLVAGNNIQYF. The CDR3 DNA sequence: TGCGCCAGCAGCTTGGTGGCGGGAAATAACATTCAGTACTTC.

This chain connects TRBV6-6 to TRBJ1-1; D is ambiguous. This CDR3 is 13 amino acids long. Trimming stripped 0 bases from V and 8 bases from J, with 10 bases between. From germline, CDR1 is MNHNY and CDR2 SVGAGI (reference sequence). The CDR3 bases are TGTGCCAGCAGTTACTCGGGCAGCAAGGAAGCTTTCTTT. As protein: CASSYSGSKEAFF.

Note on this clonotype: A read error may explain this, as a much larger clone is one base away. The final CDR3 position lacks the conserved phenylalanine or tryptophan, pointing to a likely read error. The chain couples TRBV10-3 to TRBJ1-6; D is ambiguous. The V gene lost 5 bases and the J gene lost 13 bases, with 21 bases spanning the gap. This CDR3 is 15 amino acids long. The germline gives CDR1 ENHRY, CDR2 SYGVKD. CDR3 amino acids: CAISPGGGPFDPLHL. In nucleotides, the CDR3 is TGTGCCATCAGTCCCGGCGGAGGGCCATTCGATCCCCTCCACCTT.

Remarks on this clonotype: This could be a read error, since a much larger clone is one nucleotide away. The chain recombines TRBV6-6 with TRBJ1-3; D is undetermined. Trimming took off 0 bases at V and 4 bases at J, with 13 bases between the two ends. The CDR3 loop spans 16 amino acids. CDR1 is MNHNY and CDR2 is SVGAGI in the germline V gene (reference sequence). The CDR3 sequence: CASSYSTGWEGNTIYF. The CDR3 DNA sequence: TGTGCCAGCAGTTACTCGACGGGCTGGGAAGGAAACACCATATATTTT.

This clonotype has at least ten counts. This chain uses TRBV5-1 with TRBJ1-2; D is unclear. There are 14 residues in the CDR3. Trimming took off 0 bases at V and 0 bases at J, with 6 bases between the two ends. Germline CDR1 and CDR2: SGHRS and YFSETQ. The CDR3 region has the DNA TGCGCCAGCAGCTTGGTTCCAGCTAACTATGGCTACACCTTC. It codes for CASSLVPANYGYTF.

This clonotype has a handful of counts. The rearrangement links TRBV14 to TRBJ2-1, with D uncertain. From germline, CDR1 is SGHDN and CDR2 FVKESK. Trimming cost V 1 base and J 6 bases, with 13 bases left between them. The CDR3 extends over 15 amino acids. CDR3 bases: TGTGCCAGCAGCCAAGTCCTGGGCCCTTCCAATGAGCAGTTCTTC. It yields the protein CASSQVLGPSNEQFF.